The 14 T cell receptor beta chains below were found in one sample sequenced in a study of early T cells in non-severe SARS-CoV-2 infection (dated by TCRdb to about 2021). Libraries came from 5' RACE. The sample was run on a NextSeq 500. TCRdb itself trimmed the public reads at Q25 with fastp, ran MiXCR and retained productive beta chains. Every entry covers one CDR3 protein and lists the most common genes and DNA from its rows. The sample records about 55,000 distinct CDR3 sequences, under 8.5% of which are singletons. The top ten clonotypes cover roughly 5.6% of the sample. The sample here was whole blood, taken at baseline. The source of these receptors is an adult who was a healthcare worker with PCR-confirmed SARS-CoV-2 infection or an uninfected control (not recorded which).

The sample holds many counts of this clonotype. The chain recombines TRBV2 with TRBJ2-5, with TRBD2 matching over 13 bases. CDR1 and CDR2 (germline): SNHLY, FYNNEI. The CDR3 loop spans 14 amino acids. V lost 4 bases and J lost 11; bases outside the gene matches: 7. In nucleotides, the CDR3 is TGTGCCAGCAGTGTGACTAGCGGGGGGAATACGCAGTACTTC. Protein sequence: CASSVTSGGNTQYF.

The V and J genes are TRBV18 and TRBJ1-1, with 7 bases aligning to TRBD1. CDR1 and CDR2 from the germline V gene are KGHSH and LQKENI. Trimming cost V 3 bases and J 0 bases; bases outside gene matches: 1. The CDR3 loop spans 14 amino acids. The DNA of the CDR3 is TGTGCCAGCTCACCGACAGGGATGAACACTGAAGCTTTCTTT. Its protein is CASSPTGMNTEAFF.

This clonotype was found a few times. The rearrangement joins TRBV9 to TRBJ2-7; D may be TRBD2 (7 bases). The CDR3 length is 14 residues. From germline, CDR1 is SGDLS and CDR2 YYNGEE. The ends were cut back, 4 bases at V and 3 bases at J, with 14 bases in the middle. CDR3 bases: TGTGCCAGCAGCATTCAGGGAGGGGGCTACGAGCAGTACTTC. Protein sequence: CASSIQGGGYEQYF.

This chain connects TRBV12-3 or TRBV12-4 to TRBJ2-7; D is unresolved. CDR3 size: 14 residues. Trimming left V 6 bases short and J 3 bases short, with 15 bases between. CDR3 amino acids: CASSGPSVGYEQYF. The CDR3 DNA reads TGTGCCAGCAGCGGGCCCAGTGTGGGCTACGAGCAGTACTTC.

This clonotype was counted ten times or more. The rearrangement joins TRBV12-3 or TRBV12-4 to TRBJ2-2; unclear D gene. The CDR3 runs to 14 residues. Trimming removed 5 bases from V and 4 bases from J, with 11 bases in between. CDR3 sequence reads: CASSPVLGTGELFF. CDR3 sequence (DNA): TGTGCCAGCAGTCCCGTTCTTGGCACCGGGGAGCTGTTTTTT.

There are many counts of this clonotype. This chain links TRBV29-1 with TRBJ2-2, with 12 bases that match TRBD1. The trim removed 6 bases at V and 5 bases at J, leaving 7 bases unmatched. The CDR3 is 15 amino acids. CDR1 SQVTM and CDR2 ANQGSEA come from the germline V gene. The CDR3 coding sequence is TGCAGCGTAACGGGGACAGGGGGCTCGACCGGGGAGCTGTTTTTT. This translates into CSVTGTGGSTGELFF.

This clonotype came up a few times. Written as DNA, the CDR3 is TGTGCCAGCAGTTTATTCTCTGCAGTCCAAAAACTGTTTTTT. Translating gives CASSLFSAVQKLFF. V usage is TRBV12-3 or TRBV12-4 and J usage is TRBJ1-4; unclear D gene. The V end was cut by 2 bases, the J end by 9 bases, with 13 bases between. The CDR3 is 14 amino acids.

The chain couples TRBV6-2 or TRBV6-3 to TRBJ2-1; D is unclear. This CDR3 has 11 amino acids. The V gene's germline CDR1 is MNHEY and CDR2 SVGEGT. The ends were cut back, 6 bases at V and 7 bases at J, with 7 bases in the middle. The CDR3 spells CASSPLNEQFF. The CDR3 DNA is TGTGCCAGCAGCCCTTTAAATGAGCAGTTCTTC.

This rearrangement joins TRBV13 to TRBJ2-4; D is ambiguous. CDR3 length: 14 residues. The germline V gene encodes CDR1 PRHDT and CDR2 FYEKMQ (reference sequence). The ends were cut back, 2 bases at V and 1 base at J, with 6 bases in the middle. The chain's CDR3 is CASSLPGAKNIQYF. The CDR3 nucleotides are TGTGCCAGCAGCTTACCCGGGGCCAAAAACATTCAGTACTTC. Full variable domain (remainder filled in from reference TRBV13 and TRBJ2-4): AAGVIQSPRHLIKEKRETATLKCYPIPRHDTVYWYQQGPGQDPQFLISFYEKMQSDKGSIPDRFSAQQFSDYHSELNMSSLELGDSALYFCASSLPGAKNIQYFGAGTRLSVL.

This clonotype was counted ten times or more. The gene calls are TRBV27 and TRBJ1-4; 8 bases align to TRBD1. Trimming took 4 bases from V and 8 from J; bases not matched to a gene: 9. The CDR3 loop spans 15 amino acids. CDR1 and CDR2 (germline): MNHEY, SMNVEV (reference sequence). CDR3 residues: CASSSPDRGDEKLFF. In nucleotides, the CDR3 is TGTGCCAGCAGTTCCCCAGACAGGGGTGACGAAAAACTGTTTTTT.

This clonotype was observed many times. This chain connects TRBV13 to TRBJ1-5; D not certain. Trimming pared 7 bases from V and 2 bases from J, leaving 18 bases between. Germline lookup yields CDR1 PRHDT and CDR2 FYEKMQ (reference sequence). The CDR3 has 16 amino acids. The CDR3 here is CASIRRVEIGNQPQHF. As DNA, the CDR3 is TGTGCCAGCATCAGAAGAGTAGAGATCGGCAATCAGCCCCAGCATTTT.

This sequence joins TRBV12-3 or TRBV12-4 and TRBJ1-1; TRBD1 matches 7 bases. The CDR3 consists of 14 residues. The junction had 6 bases not matched to a gene; V was cut back by 5 bases and J by 3 bases. The chain's CDR3 is CASSRRQGDTEAFF. CDR3 sequence (DNA): TGTGCCAGCAGTCGACGACAGGGAGACACTGAAGCTTTCTTT.

This clonotype occurred many times. The chain employs TRBV29-1 and TRBJ2-5, with D hard to call. Trimming cost V 6 bases and J 5 bases, with 10 bases left between them. This CDR3 comprises 11 residues. Germline V gene data show CDR1 as SQVTM and CDR2 as ANQGSEA. The CDR3 here is CSVMVGETQYF. The CDR3 DNA sequence: TGCAGCGTAATGGTCGGCGAGACCCAGTACTTC. The complete variable domain, with remaining parts taken from reference TRBV29-1 and TRBJ2-5, reads SAVISQKPSRDICQRGTSLTIQCQVDSQVTMMFWYRQQPGQSLTLIATANQGSEATYESGFVIDKFPISRPNLTFSTLTVSNMSPEDSSIYLCSVMVGETQYFGPGTRLLVL.

This chain uses TRBV7-6 with TRBJ2-1, with a tentative D call TRBD1 (6 bases). V was cut by 5 bases and J by 3 bases, with 29 bases left in between. CDR3 length: 20 residues. In germline, CDR1 is SGHVS, CDR2 FNYEAQ. The CDR3 reads CASSHTGTPGKILDYNEQFF. Here the CDR3 DNA reads TGTGCCAGCAGCCATACCGGGACACCAGGGAAGATTCTAGACTACAATGAGCAGTTCTTC. The complete variable domain, with remaining parts taken from reference TRBV7-6 and TRBJ2-1, reads GAGVSQSPRYKVTKRGQDVALRCDPISGHVSLYWYRQALGQGPEFLTYFNYEAQQDKSGLPNDRFSAERPEGSISTLTIQRTEQRDSAMYRCASSHTGTPGKILDYNEQFFGPGTRLTVL.